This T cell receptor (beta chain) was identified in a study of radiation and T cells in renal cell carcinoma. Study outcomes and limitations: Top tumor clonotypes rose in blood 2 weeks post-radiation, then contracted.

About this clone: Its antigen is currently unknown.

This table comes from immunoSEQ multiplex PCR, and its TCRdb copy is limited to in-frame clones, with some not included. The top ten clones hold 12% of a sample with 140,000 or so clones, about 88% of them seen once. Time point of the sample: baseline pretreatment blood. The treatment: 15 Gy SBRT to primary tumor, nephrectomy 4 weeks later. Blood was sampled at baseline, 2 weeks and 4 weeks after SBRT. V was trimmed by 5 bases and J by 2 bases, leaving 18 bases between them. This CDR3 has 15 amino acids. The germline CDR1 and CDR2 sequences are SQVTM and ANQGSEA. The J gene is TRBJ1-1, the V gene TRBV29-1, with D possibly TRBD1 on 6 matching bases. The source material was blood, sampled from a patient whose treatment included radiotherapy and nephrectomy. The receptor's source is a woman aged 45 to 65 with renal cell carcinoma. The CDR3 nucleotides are TGCAGCGTTTGGGGTTCGGGGGCCGGAAACACTGAAGCTTTCTTT. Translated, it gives CSVWGSGAGNTEAFF.